This entry describes one TCR beta chain. The CDR3 covers 16 residues. V dropped 3 bases and J dropped 2; count of bases not matched to a gene: 3. CDR1 is SGHNT, CDR2 YYREEE, per germline (reference sequence). Study processing details: Amplifying reference gene primers gave estimates of nucleated cell counts. Sequencing was performed with immunoSEQ multiplex PCR; in TCRdb, only in-frame clones are kept and a portion is missing. That table is the source of V, J and clone size, and D and trimming were worked out from the DNA. The top ten hold over 9% of the sample, which has some 310,000 clones, roughly 90% seen once. The data were obtained in a study of blood T cell repertoires in COVID-19. Turning to the study itself: Nucleic acid was either cDNA or gDNA, and it came from T cells, B-cell-depleted T cells, or PBMCs.

Individuals drawn from approximately 22 US areas were roughly 18 to 95 years old. Recovered Cohort 3 donors showed two negative PCRs, clearance, or symptom resolution. The sequence derives from a woman aged 25 to 39 who had recovered from COVID-19. The chain combines TRBV5-4 with TRBJ2-2; TRBD2 matches at 11 bases. Sequenced material: PBMCs or T cells enriched from blood (not recorded which). This chain's CDR3 is CASSSGTSGNTGELFF. Here the CDR3 DNA reads TGTGCCAGCAGCTCCGGGACTAGCGGTAACACCGGGGAGCTGTTTTTT.